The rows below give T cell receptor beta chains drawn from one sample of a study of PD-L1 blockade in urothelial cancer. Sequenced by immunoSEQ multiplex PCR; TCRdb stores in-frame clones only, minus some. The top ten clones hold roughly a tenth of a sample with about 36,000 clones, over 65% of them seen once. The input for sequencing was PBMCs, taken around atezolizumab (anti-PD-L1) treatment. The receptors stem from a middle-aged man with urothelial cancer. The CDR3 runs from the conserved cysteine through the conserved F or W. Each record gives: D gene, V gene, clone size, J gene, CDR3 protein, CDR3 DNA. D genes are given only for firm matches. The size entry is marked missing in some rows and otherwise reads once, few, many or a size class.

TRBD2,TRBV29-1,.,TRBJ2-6,CSVAREAGANVLTF,TGCAGCGTTGCCCGGGAGGCAGGGGCCAACGTCCTGACTTTC
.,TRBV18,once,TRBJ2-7,CASSELFYEQYF,TGTGCCAGCTCAGAGCTTTTCTACGAGCAGTACTTC
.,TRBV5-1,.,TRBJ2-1,CASTLANEQFF,TGCGCCAGCACCCTAGCCAATGAGCAGTTCTTC
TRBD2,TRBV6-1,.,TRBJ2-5,CASSEMLAGDEETQYF,TGTGCCAGCAGTGAAATGTTAGCGGGAGATGAGGAGACCCAGTACTTC
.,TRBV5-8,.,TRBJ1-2,CASSLTGPDGYTF,TGTGCCAGCAGCTTGACAGGGCCGGATGGCTACACCTTC
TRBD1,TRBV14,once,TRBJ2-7,CASSSDWDRDWGGSYEQYF,TGTGCCAGCAGCTCCGACTGGGACAGGGACTGGGGGGGCTCCTACGAGCAGTACTTC
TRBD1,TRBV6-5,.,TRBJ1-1,CASSHPQGLNTEAFF,TGTGCCAGCAGTCACCCACAGGGGCTGAACACTGAAGCTTTCTTT
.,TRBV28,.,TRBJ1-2,CASSSLYGGQVGYTF,TGTGCCAGCAGTAGCCTGTACGGGGGGCAAGTTGGCTACACCTTC
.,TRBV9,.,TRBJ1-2,CASSVPGREEGYTF,TGTGCCAGCAGCGTACCCGGCCGGGAGGAAGGCTACACCTTC
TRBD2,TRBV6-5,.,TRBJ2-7,CASSHRLAGGGEQYF,TGTGCCAGCAGTCATCGACTAGCGGGAGGGGGCGAGCAGTACTTC
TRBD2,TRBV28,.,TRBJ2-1,CASSFYGRASNNEQFF,TGTGCCAGCAGTTTTTACGGGAGGGCCAGTAACAATGAGCAGTTCTTC
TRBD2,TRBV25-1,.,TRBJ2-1,CAITELLAGRLKQFF,TGTGCCATTACCGAGTTGCTAGCGGGACGTCTTAAGCAGTTCTTC
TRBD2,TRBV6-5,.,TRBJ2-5,CASSSGLGGETQYF,TGTGCCAGCAGTTCGGGACTAGGGGGGGAGACCCAGTACTTC
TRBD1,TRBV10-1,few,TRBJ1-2,CALRGTGPSYGYTF,TGCGCCCTAAGAGGGACAGGGCCTAGTTATGGCTACACCTTC
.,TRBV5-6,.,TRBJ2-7,CASSSGAPGAEQYF,TGTGCCAGCAGCTCTGGGGCCCCAGGGGCCGAGCAGTACTTC
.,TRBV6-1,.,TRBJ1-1,CASRQVMNTEAFF,TGTGCCAGCAGACAGGTGATGAACACTGAAGCTTTCTTT